This T cell receptor (beta chain) was sequenced during a study of somatic mutations in cytotoxic T cells in rheumatoid arthritis listed by TCRdb under 2017. About the study as a whole: Before any treatment started and right after they were diagnosed, patients gave peripheral blood samples (roughly 31 ml EDTA). Some V beta antibody-stained T-cell populations were flow-sorted on a FACSAria II or Sony SH800 at nearly 100% purity, and sorted V beta1+ cells also underwent TCRB sequencing. To characterize clonality, the study used TCRB deep sequencing while asking whether somatic mutations are carried by expanded CD8+ T-cell clones in newly diagnosed, untreated rheumatoid arthritis. TCRB deep sequencing covered some 60 patients with rheumatoid arthritis along with 20 to 25 healthy controls. Patients and controls did not essentially differ in median age, which was nearly identical between the groups. What the study reported, not specific to this receptor: Rheumatoid arthritis patients and age-matched healthy controls did not significantly differ in CD8+ T-cell clonality. CD8+ clonality increased with age in patients (Spearman r ≈ 0.49) but not in healthy controls. It was unknown which antigens the expanded CD8+ clones targeted, and their absence from virus-specific databases did not exclude viral specificity. Several identical CD8+ TCRB sequences were found in both blood and synovial fluid, and in about an eighth of the roughly 65 patients the largest CD8+ clone exceeded 20% of CD8+ cells.

In regard to this clone: Its antigen has not been determined. No much larger clonotype is one base removed from it; base qualities were not supplied.

Genomic DNA underwent TCRB CDR3 sequencing using the immunoSEQ assay. Concerning the study's data processing: Published virus-specific TCRB sequences were compared with patient CD8+ clones larger than 1%, and only a few matches were found. Analyses were restricted to productive TCRB rearrangements. Clonality was calculated as a Shannon entropy-based productive clonality index, and a clone was defined by a unique TCRB CDR3 sequence. Repertoire overlap between two samples was calculated from the template counts of each clone relative to total templates per sample. V-gene usage from TCRB sequencing and V-gene usage measured by flow cytometry were correlated (Spearman r of about 0.62). As stored in TCRdb, this immuneACCESS dataset retains in-frame rearrangements with V and J assigned. A fraction of the clones does not appear; measured against another copy, unresolved V genes explain less than half of the discrepancy, and the remainder lacks a known reason. The V and J calls and clone size were taken over from that table, and D and trimming were inferred from the DNA. In this sample the table shows approximately 11,000 clones, 79% of which occur a single time. Almost 35% of the sample comes from the top ten.

On an AutoMACS, CD4+ and CD8+ cells were isolated via positive magnetic bead selection, and their purity was verified by flow cytometry. Clonal expansions were first screened by flow cytometry with a TCR V beta antibody panel, then characterized by TCRB deep sequencing of sorted CD8+ fractions. Peripheral blood mononuclear cells were isolated by Ficoll-Paque PLUS density gradient separation. Using Nucleospin Tissue or Tissue XS kits, DNA was extracted from CD4-enriched, CD8-enriched or PBMC samples, with quantification by a Qubit 2.0 fluorometer. The receptor comes from an adult with rheumatoid arthritis. Sequencing used CD8+ T cells sorted from blood.

The CDR3 reads CASSTRAGANNEQFF. The base sequence is TGTGCCAGCAGCACCAGAGCGGGAGCAAACAATGAGCAGTTCTTC. This receptor chain uses TRBV9 and TRBJ2-1; TRBD2 matches 8 bases in the middle. The CDR3 covers 15 residues, taking in both the cysteine and the phenylalanine. Only CDR3 DNA is held: 45 bases, read in frame from base 1. Germline trimming: 4 bases from V, 5 bases from J; junction bases outside gene matches: 8. CDR1 and CDR2 are drawn from the germline V gene: SGDLS, YYNGEE.